Listed here are 14 T cell receptor beta chains from one sample, sequenced in a study of cytomegalovirus exposure and HLA in healthy donors. It was with 60 Vbeta and 13 Jbeta primers that the PCR ran. Produced via immunoSEQ multiplex PCR; TCRdb's table is partial and in-frame only. The data contain roughly 83,000 clones, about 69% of them singletons. Sequencing input: PBMCs. The receptors here all came from a man aged 55 to 70 in good health and CMV-seronegative.

This chain uses TRBV30 with TRBJ1-3, with TRBD1 as a possible D gene (6 bases). CDR3 length equals 16 residues. Germline CDR1 and CDR2: GTSNPN and SVGIG (reference sequence). The V end was cut by 0 bases, the J end by 4 bases, with 16 bases between. CDR3 protein: CAWSVRGQSSGNTIYF. The DNA of the CDR3 is TGTGCCTGGAGTGTAAGAGGACAGTCTTCCGGAAACACCATATATTTT.

The CDR3 sequence is CASSGDGWTSANVFSYNEQFF. The CDR3 nucleotides read TGTGCCAGCAGCGGGGATGGCTGGACTAGCGCCAATGTTTTCTCCTACAATGAGCAGTTCTTC. The chain is built from TRBV9 and TRBJ2-1, with 9 bases that match TRBD2. Germline CDR1 reads SGDLS; CDR2 reads YYNGEE. The junction had 19 bases not matched to a gene; V was cut back by 3 bases and J by 0 bases. CDR3 size: 21 residues.

The chain carries TRBV6-1 and TRBJ1-2; the D gene is possibly TRBD1 (5 bases). From germline, CDR1 is MNHNS and CDR2 SASEGT. Between the trimmed V and J ends, which lost 6 bases and 4 bases, there was a span of 12 bases. The CDR3 runs 13 residues. The CDR3 coding sequence is TGTGCCAGCAGCCAGACAGAGACCTATGGCTACACCTTC. Its protein product is CASSQTETYGYTF.

This chain uses TRBV13 with TRBJ2-7, with 7 nucleotides matching TRBD1. From germline, CDR1 is PRHDT and CDR2 FYEKMQ (reference sequence). There are 14 residues in the CDR3. V dropped 5 bases and J dropped 0; count of bases not matched to a gene: 4. This CDR3 reads CASSTRTGSYEQYF. The CDR3 region has the DNA TGTGCCAGCAGCACTCGGACAGGCTCCTACGAGCAGTACTTC.

The rearrangement links TRBV7-3 to TRBJ2-1, with 7 nucleotides matching TRBD2. This CDR3 is 16 amino acids long. V lost 1 base to trimming and J lost 3 bases; unmatched junction nucleotides: 6. Germline lookup yields CDR1 SGHTA and CDR2 FQGTGA. As DNA, the CDR3 is TGTGCCAGCAGCTTAAGGGGGGGGACTAACTACAATGAGCAGTTCTTC. Its translation: CASSLRGGTNYNEQFF. Filled out from reference TRBV7-3 and TRBJ2-1, the complete variable domain reads GAGVSQTPSNKVTEKGKYVELRCDPISGHTALYWYRQSLGQGPEFLIYFQGTGAADDSGLPNDRFFAVRPEGSVSTLKIQRTERGDSAVYLCASSLRGGTNYNEQFFGPGTRLTVL.

J is TRBJ1-2 and V is TRBV19; D perhaps matches TRBD1 (6 bases). The germline V gene encodes CDR1 LNHDA and CDR2 SQIVND (reference sequence). The CDR3 spans 14 residues. The V end lost 3 bases, the J end lost 7 bases, and 15 bases lay between the germline ends. CDR3 in amino acids: CASSMSTGYGGYTF. CDR3 nucleotide sequence: TGTGCCAGTAGTATGTCAACAGGGTATGGTGGCTACACCTTC.

This chain uses TRBV5-4 with TRBJ2-5; 14 positions match TRBD2. The CDR3 loop spans 16 amino acids. Germline CDR1 reads SGHNT; CDR2 reads YYREEE (reference sequence). J lost 4 bases, V lost 4 bases, and 6 bases had no gene match. CDR3 in DNA: TGTGCCAGCAGCCCGGGAGGGACTAGCGGGAGAGAGACCCAGTACTTC. This sequence encodes CASSPGGTSGRETQYF.

V and J are TRBV6-5 and TRBJ2-7; D possibly corresponds to TRBD2 (5 bases). The CDR3 is 15 amino acids. Per germline, CDR1 MNHEY and CDR2 SVGAGI. V was cut by 2 bases and J by 0 bases, with 11 bases left in between. Written as DNA, the CDR3 is TGTGCCAGCAGTTACGGGCCGCGGGCCTCCTACGAGCAGTACTTC. This sequence encodes CASSYGPRASYEQYF.

V is TRBV19 and J is TRBJ2-1; 8 nucleotides line up with TRBD1. With 6 bases clipped from V and 0 bases from J, the junction kept 4 bases outside the gene matches. This CDR3 spans 15 amino acids. Germline V lookup: CDR1 LNHDA, CDR2 SQIVND (reference sequence). CDR3 DNA: TGTGCCAGTAGGGACAGGGACAGCTCCTACAATGAGCAGTTCTTC. Its translation: CASRDRDSSYNEQFF.

The chain joins TRBV6-5 to TRBJ2-1; a possible D gene is TRBD1 (6 bases). V lost 4 bases and J 6 bases, leaving 10 bases between the germline ends. The CDR3 is made up of 13 amino acids. Germline-derived CDR1 and CDR2 are MNHEY and SVGAGI. DNA for the CDR3: TGTGCCAGCAGTTTGGGACATTCCAATGAGCAGTTCTTC. Its protein product is CASSLGHSNEQFF.

This chain joins TRBV30 and TRBJ2-3, with D perhaps TRBD2 (5 bases). Germline-derived CDR1 and CDR2 are GTSNPN and SVGIG (reference sequence). V was cut by 0 bases and J by 1 base, with 5 bases left in between. The length of the CDR3 is 13 residues. The CDR3 spells CAWSVSGTDTQYF. As DNA, the CDR3 is TGTGCCTGGAGTGTTAGCGGCACAGATACGCAGTATTTT.

This clone was recorded once. The chain uses TRBV5-6 and TRBJ2-7; D is possibly TRBD2 (6 bases). Germline V lookup: CDR1 SGHDT, CDR2 YYEEEE. V was trimmed by 3 bases and J by 3 bases, leaving 7 bases between them. The CDR3 is made up of 12 amino acids. CDR3 in DNA: TGTGCCAGCAGCTGGGGGGTCTACGAGCAGTACTTC. Encoded protein: CASSWGVYEQYF.

This clone was found a few times. This chain uses TRBV9 with TRBJ2-6, with D maybe TRBD1 (5 bases). This CDR3 contains 18 residues. The germline V gene encodes CDR1 SGDLS and CDR2 YYNGEE. V dropped 4 bases and J dropped 4 bases, with 21 bases sitting between them. The CDR3 loop is CASSQGAGRASGANVLTF. DNA of the CDR3: TGTGCCAGCAGCCAAGGAGCAGGGCGAGCTTCAGGGGCCAACGTCCTGACTTTC.

The chain uses TRBV30 and TRBJ2-7; D unresolved. The germline gives CDR1 GTSNPN, CDR2 SVGIG (reference sequence). CDR3 length: 14 amino acids. V lost 0 bases to trimming and J lost 3 bases, with 12 bases between them. The CDR3 sequence is CAWSVGTEIYEQYF. The DNA for the CDR3 is TGTGCCTGGAGTGTAGGAACAGAGATCTACGAGCAGTACTTC. The whole variable domain, filled in from reference TRBV30 and TRBJ2-7, reads SQTIHQWPATLVQPVGSPLSLECTVEGTSNPNLYWYRQAAGRGLQLLFYSVGIGQISSEVPQNLSASRPQDRQFILSSKKLLLSDSGFYLCAWSVGTEIYEQYFGPGTRLTVT.